The 29 T cell receptor beta chains below were found in one sample sequenced in a study of CD8 T cells in ankylosing spondylitis. General observations from the study: About 8 highly homologous variants made up a TCR beta motif that seemed to typify ankylosing spondylitis blood.

Their recognized antigens are unknown. One entry per CDR3 protein, called by TCRdb with MiXCR from the 5' RACE reads. The sample contains about 210,000 distinct CDR3 sequences, more than 5.5% of which appear only once. The sequenced sample consisted of blood, either unsorted or a sorted T cell fraction (not recorded which). The source is a male donor with ankylosing spondylitis.

This clonotype was counted ten times or more. This chain links TRBV30 with TRBJ2-1, with D possibly being TRBD2 (6 bases). V lost 0 bases to trimming and J lost 3 bases, with 9 bases between them. This CDR3 is built from 14 residues. In germline, CDR1 is GTSNPN, CDR2 SVGIG (reference sequence). Here the CDR3 DNA reads TGTGCCTGGAGTGTGTCTAGCGTCTACAATGAGCAGTTCTTC. It is translated as CAWSVSSVYNEQFF.

This clonotype came up a few times. The chain combines TRBV19 with TRBJ2-5; D possibly corresponds to TRBD1 (5 bases). The CDR3 totals 14 residues. Deletions cut 6 bases from V and 2 bases from J, with 13 bases between. The germline V gene encodes CDR1 LNHDA and CDR2 SQIVND (reference sequence). This chain's CDR3 is CASRELDSQETQYF. The CDR3 region has the DNA TGTGCCAGTAGAGAACTCGACAGTCAAGAGACCCAGTACTTC.

CDR3 protein: CASSFTGGPQETQYF. CDR3 in DNA: TGTGCCAGCAGCTTCACAGGGGGCCCTCAAGAGACCCAGTACTTC. The rearrangement links TRBV11-1 to TRBJ2-5; 9 nucleotides agree with TRBD1. The CDR3 extends over 15 amino acids. Trimming took 3 bases from V and 2 from J; bases not matched to a gene: 4. Germline V gene sequence: CDR1 SGHAT, CDR2 FQDESV (reference sequence). The full variable domain, its missing parts supplied by reference TRBV11-1 and TRBJ2-5, is EAEVAQSPRYKITEKSQAVAFWCDPISGHATLYWYRQILGQGPELLVQFQDESVVDDSQLPKDRFSAERLKGVDSTLKIQPAELGDSAMYLCASSFTGGPQETQYFGPGTRLLVL.

This clonotype was detected many times. This chain uses TRBV24-1 with TRBJ2-1; D gene unclear. Trimming left V 4 bases short and J 1 base short, with 13 bases between. Germline V gene data show CDR1 as KGHDR and CDR2 as SFDVKD. The CDR3 contains 16 residues. DNA for the CDR3: TGTGCCACCAGTGACAGATACCTAAGGTCCTACAATGAGCAGTTCTTC. It is translated as CATSDRYLRSYNEQFF.

This clonotype was detected ten times or more. The V gene is TRBV7-2, the J gene TRBJ2-7; a possible D gene is TRBD1 (6 bases). The CDR3 contains 15 residues. Germline CDR1 SGHTA, CDR2 FQGNSA. The ends were cut back, 4 bases at V and 6 bases at J, with 19 bases in the middle. The CDR3 DNA sequence: TGTGCCAGCAGCTACCCGGAACAGGGTCCGGTCGAGCAGTACTTC. Protein: CASSYPEQGPVEQYF.

This clonotype showed up many times. The chain is built from TRBV20-1 and TRBJ1-5; 8 bases match TRBD1. There are 12 residues in the CDR3. Germline CDR1 is DFQATT and CDR2 is SNEGSKA (reference sequence). V gave up 5 bases and J gave up 5 bases; unmatched junction bases: 2. The CDR3 region is CSARTGHQPQHF. CDR3 nucleotide sequence: TGCAGTGCTCGGACAGGGCATCAGCCCCAGCATTTT.

This clonotype was counted ten times or more. The chain couples TRBV6-2 or TRBV6-3 to TRBJ2-3, with D unresolved. The V gene lost 6 bases and the J gene lost 11 bases, with 12 bases spanning the gap. The CDR3 is made up of 11 amino acids. Germline CDR1 is MNHEY and CDR2 is SVGEGT. This CDR3 is CASSLGLMQYF. The DNA of the CDR3 is TGTGCCAGCAGCTTAGGGCTTATGCAGTATTTT.

J is TRBJ1-3 and V is TRBV11-2, with D possibly TRBD1 on 6 matching bases. Trimming pared 5 bases from V and 0 bases from J, leaving 20 bases between. CDR3 length: 18 amino acids. Germline-derived CDR1 and CDR2 are SGHAT and FQNNGV. CDR3 protein: CASSPWRTDGPSGNTIYF. The DNA for the CDR3 is TGTGCCAGCAGCCCCTGGAGGACAGACGGTCCCTCTGGAAACACCATATATTTT.

This rearrangement joins TRBV25-1 to TRBJ2-1; D call uncertain. Trimming took 4 bases from V and 9 from J, leaving 10 bases between them. The CDR3 extends over 12 amino acids. Germline CDR1 reads MGHDK; CDR2 reads SYGVNS. The CDR3 spells CASSALNGEQFF. The CDR3, as DNA: TGTGCCAGCAGTGCTCTAAACGGTGAGCAGTTCTTC.

At least ten counts were recorded for this clonotype. The rearrangement joins TRBV27 to TRBJ2-2; D remains ambiguous. Germline V gives CDR1 MNHEY, CDR2 SMNVEV (reference sequence). This CDR3 is 15 amino acids long. The V and J ends lost 5 bases and 3 bases respectively, with 13 bases between them. This CDR3 reads CASSIFMGDTGELFF. CDR3 bases: TGTGCCAGCAGTATATTTATGGGTGACACCGGGGAGCTGTTTTTT.

This clonotype was counted many times. The chain combines TRBV6-1 with TRBJ2-1; 12 positions match TRBD2. CDR1 MNHNS and CDR2 SASEGT come from the germline V gene. With V trimmed by 5 bases and J by 7 bases, 12 bases remained unmatched. This CDR3 is 17 amino acids long. The CDR3 loop is CASSLFLAGGPGNEQFF. Here the CDR3 DNA reads TGTGCCAGCAGTCTCTTCCTAGCGGGAGGGCCTGGGAATGAGCAGTTCTTC.

The V call is TRBV24-1, the J call TRBJ2-3, with TRBD1 identical over 8 bases. Germline CDR1 KGHDR, CDR2 SFDVKD. The trim removed 1 base at V and 5 bases at J, leaving 7 bases unmatched. CDR3 length: 16 residues. CDR3 bases: TGTGCCACCAGTGATTTCAGGGGGCGCAGGGAAGATACGCAGTATTTT. It codes for CATSDFRGRREDTQYF.

The chain couples TRBV20-1 to TRBJ1-3; the match to TRBD1 covers 9 bases. The J segment lost 2 bases and the V segment lost 6 bases, leaving 8 bases of the junction unmatched. This CDR3 is 15 amino acids long. Germline CDR1 reads DFQATT; CDR2 reads SNEGSKA (reference sequence). In DNA form, the CDR3 reads TGCAGTGCCAGGACAGGGGAGATAGCTGGAAACACCATATATTTT. This encodes CSARTGEIAGNTIYF.

In its sample, this clonotype was seen many times. The chain carries TRBV2 and TRBJ2-1, with 9 bases aligning to TRBD1. The V gene end was trimmed by 6 bases and the J gene end by 4 bases; junction bases not matched to a gene: 7. CDR3 length: 15 amino acids. The germline V gene has CDR1 SNHLY and CDR2 FYNNEI. DNA for the CDR3: TGTGCCAGCAGGGAGGGACAGGGCAGTTACAATGAGCAGTTCTTC. Translated: CASREGQGSYNEQFF.

This rearrangement joins TRBV12-3 or TRBV12-4 to TRBJ1-1; 7 nucleotides align to TRBD1. The CDR3 has 16 amino acids. V shed 1 base, J shed 2 bases, and the junction held 7 bases outside the gene matches. CDR3 sequence: CASSLGGRGTNTEAFF. CDR3 coding DNA: TGTGCCAGCAGTTTAGGGGGCAGGGGGACCAACACTGAAGCTTTCTTT.

This clonotype was counted at least ten times. V gene TRBV29-1 combines with J gene TRBJ2-7; tentatively, D is TRBD1 (5 bases). Deletions cut 0 bases from V and 4 bases from J, with 13 bases between. This CDR3 has 14 amino acids. The germline V gene encodes CDR1 SQVTM and CDR2 ANQGSEA. Here the CDR3 DNA reads TGCAGCGTTGAAGACAGGGCACTCTCGTACGAGCAGTACTTC. It yields the protein CSVEDRALSYEQYF.

This clonotype has ten or more counts. The chain carries TRBV6-2 or TRBV6-3 and TRBJ2-1, with D unresolved. CDR3 length: 10 amino acids. The V end was cut by 8 bases, the J end by 8 bases, with 7 bases between. Germline-derived CDR1 and CDR2 are MNHEY and SVGEGT. CDR3 residues: CASGLHEQFF. The CDR3 DNA is TGTGCCAGCGGGCTCCATGAGCAGTTCTTC.

This clonotype was detected only a few times. J is TRBJ2-1 and V is TRBV12-3 or TRBV12-4, with a tentative D call TRBD2 (5 bases). This CDR3 is built from 17 residues. V lost 2 bases to trimming and J lost 6 bases, with 20 bases between them. The CDR3: CASSLTPASKIGNEQFF. Here the CDR3 DNA reads TGTGCCAGCAGTTTAACTCCGGCTAGCAAGATTGGCAATGAGCAGTTCTTC.

This clonotype was counted ten times or more. The chain has TRBV5-1 and TRBJ2-1; unclear D gene. The CDR3 totals 16 residues. Trimming took off 0 bases at V and 0 bases at J, with 10 bases between the two ends. The V gene's germline CDR1 is SGHRS and CDR2 YFSETQ. The CDR3 region is CASSLGLLNSYNEQFF. The CDR3 bases are TGCGCCAGCAGCTTGGGGCTGCTCAACTCCTACAATGAGCAGTTCTTC.

This clonotype turned up a few times. The chain joins TRBV11-2 to TRBJ2-3, with 10 bases identical to TRBD2. The V segment lost 0 bases and the J segment 2 bases; nucleotides outside the gene matches: 5. The CDR3 consists of 17 residues. Germline V gene sequence: CDR1 SGHAT, CDR2 FQNNGV. The CDR3 sequence is CASSLEGTSAYTDTQYF. As DNA, the CDR3 is TGTGCCAGCAGCTTAGAGGGGACTAGCGCTTACACAGATACGCAGTATTTT.

Ten or more counts support this clonotype. The chain links TRBV9 to TRBJ2-2; 8 bases are shared with TRBD2. Germline loops: CDR1 SGDLS, CDR2 YYNGEE. The CDR3 has 15 residues. Trimming at V came to 6 bases and at J to 2 bases, leaving 6 bases not matched to a gene. Here the CDR3 reads CASTTTSGNTGELFF. The CDR3 nucleotides read TGTGCCAGCACCACTACTAGCGGAAACACCGGGGAGCTGTTTTTT.

The sample holds many counts of this clonotype. The chain combines TRBV2 with TRBJ1-5, with D perhaps TRBD1 (5 bases). Trimming shortened V by 6 bases and J by 0 bases, and 12 bases separated the two germline ends. Germline CDR1 reads SNHLY; CDR2 reads FYNNEI. The length of the CDR3 is 15 residues. The CDR3 spells CASRPQGISNQPQHF. The CDR3, as DNA: TGTGCCAGCAGACCCCAGGGAATTAGCAATCAGCCCCAGCATTTT.

The chain uses TRBV7-9 and TRBJ1-4; D is ambiguous. With 8 bases removed from V and 3 bases from J, the gap between germline ends came to 7 bases. Germline-derived CDR1 and CDR2 are SEHNR and FQNEAQ (reference sequence). This CDR3 is 12 amino acids long. The CDR3 DNA reads TGTGCCAGCGTTACATCTAATGAAAAACTGTTTTTT. Its translation is CASVTSNEKLFF.

This clonotype was seen many times. As DNA, the CDR3 is TGCGCCAGCAGCCTCCGTTCGACTAGCACCTACGAGCAGTACTTC. This sequence encodes CASSLRSTSTYEQYF. The chain links TRBV4-1 to TRBJ2-7; 7 positions agree with TRBD2. This CDR3 comprises 15 residues. Trimming removed 4 bases from V and 2 bases from J; junction bases left unmatched: 8. CDR1 is MGHRA and CDR2 is YSYEKL in the germline V gene.

The chain recombines TRBV6-2 or TRBV6-3 with TRBJ2-5; possibly TRBD2 for D (6 bases). Trimming took 4 bases from V and 5 from J, leaving 14 bases between them. The CDR3 spans 14 residues. Per the germline V gene, CDR1 is MNHEY and CDR2 is SVGEGT. In DNA, the CDR3 is TGTGCCAGCAGTTCCCTCCGGGGGTTCGAGACCCAGTACTTC. It translates to CASSSLRGFETQYF.

This clonotype appeared many times. The rearrangement joins TRBV29-1 to TRBJ2-7, with unresolved D. Germline V gives CDR1 SQVTM, CDR2 ANQGSEA. The V and J ends lost 3 bases and 4 bases respectively, with 7 bases between them. This CDR3 comprises 11 residues. The DNA for the CDR3 is TGCAGCGTTGAGGCAAGATACGAGCAGTACTTC. This gives the protein CSVEARYEQYF.

This clonotype has a handful of counts. The V and J genes are TRBV7-2 and TRBJ1-5; D is undetermined. The V and J ends lost 1 base and 0 bases respectively, with 4 bases between them. Germline V gene lookup returns CDR1 SGHTA and CDR2 FQGNSA. The CDR3 runs 14 residues. CDR3: CASSLDVSNQPQHF. Here the CDR3 DNA reads TGTGCCAGCAGCTTAGATGTTAGCAATCAGCCCCAGCATTTT.

The J gene is TRBJ2-7, the V gene TRBV6-2 or TRBV6-3, with D tentatively TRBD1 or TRBD2 (6 bases each). V was clipped by 5 bases and J by 3 bases, with 17 bases between them. This CDR3 is built from 15 residues. From germline, CDR1 is MNHEY and CDR2 SVGEGT. This chain's CDR3 is CASSTQGGFGYEQYF. The CDR3 DNA reads as TGTGCCAGCAGTACACAAGGGGGGTTCGGCTACGAGCAGTACTTC.

This clonotype was recorded at least ten times. The CDR3 sequence: CASSLSFRGNEQFF. DNA of the CDR3: TGCGCCAGCAGCTTATCGTTTCGGGGTAATGAGCAGTTCTTC. V usage is TRBV5-1 and J usage is TRBJ2-1; possibly TRBD2 for D (5 bases). There are 14 residues in the CDR3. Germline CDR1 reads SGHRS; CDR2 reads YFSETQ. Trimming stripped 2 bases from V and 7 bases from J, with 13 bases between.